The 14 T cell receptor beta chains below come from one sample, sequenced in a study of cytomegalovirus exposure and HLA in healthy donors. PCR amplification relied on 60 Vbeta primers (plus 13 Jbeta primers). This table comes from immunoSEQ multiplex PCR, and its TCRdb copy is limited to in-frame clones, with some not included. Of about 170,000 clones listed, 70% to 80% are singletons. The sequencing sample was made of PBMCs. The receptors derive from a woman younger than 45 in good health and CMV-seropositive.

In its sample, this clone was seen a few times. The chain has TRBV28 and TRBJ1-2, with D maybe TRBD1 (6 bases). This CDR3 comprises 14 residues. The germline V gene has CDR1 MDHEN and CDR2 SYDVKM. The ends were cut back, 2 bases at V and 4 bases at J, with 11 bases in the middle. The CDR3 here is CASSLPTGSYGYTF. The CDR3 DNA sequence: TGTGCCAGCAGTTTACCGACAGGATCCTATGGCTACACCTTC.

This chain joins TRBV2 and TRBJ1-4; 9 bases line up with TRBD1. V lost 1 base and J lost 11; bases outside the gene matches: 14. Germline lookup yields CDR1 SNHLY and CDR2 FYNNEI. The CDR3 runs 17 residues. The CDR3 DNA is TGTGCCAGCAGTGAAGGGATACAGGGACAGGGAAGGTTGAAACTGTTTTTT. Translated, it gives CASSEGIQGQGRLKLFF.

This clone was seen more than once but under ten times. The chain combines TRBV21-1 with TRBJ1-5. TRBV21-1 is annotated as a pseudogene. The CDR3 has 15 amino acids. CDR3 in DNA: TGTGCCAGCAGCAAAGCGCTTCCGAGAGATCAGCCCCAGCATTTT. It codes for CASSKALPRDQPQHF.

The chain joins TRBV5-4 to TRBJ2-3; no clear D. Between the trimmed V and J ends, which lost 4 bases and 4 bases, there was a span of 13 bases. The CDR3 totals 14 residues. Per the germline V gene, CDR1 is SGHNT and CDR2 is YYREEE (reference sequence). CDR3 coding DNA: TGTGCCAGCAGCCCGCAATCCGGGTCAGATACGCAGTATTTT. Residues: CASSPQSGSDTQYF.

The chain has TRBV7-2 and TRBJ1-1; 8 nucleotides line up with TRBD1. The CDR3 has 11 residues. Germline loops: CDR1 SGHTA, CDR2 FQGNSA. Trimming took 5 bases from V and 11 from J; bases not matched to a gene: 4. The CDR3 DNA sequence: TGTGCCAGCAGCCAGGGGGCGATTGCTTTCTTT. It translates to CASSQGAIAFF.

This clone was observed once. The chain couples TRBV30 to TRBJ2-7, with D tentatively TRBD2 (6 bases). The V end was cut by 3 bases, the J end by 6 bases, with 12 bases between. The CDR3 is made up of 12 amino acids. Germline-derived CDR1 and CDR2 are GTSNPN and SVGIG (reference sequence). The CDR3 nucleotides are TGTGCCTGGAGCCTGGGAGGTAGCGAGCAGTACTTC. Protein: CAWSLGGSEQYF.

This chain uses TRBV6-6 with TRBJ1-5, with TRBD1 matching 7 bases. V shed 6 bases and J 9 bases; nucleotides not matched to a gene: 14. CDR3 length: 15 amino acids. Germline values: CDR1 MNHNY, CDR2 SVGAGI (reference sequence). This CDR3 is CASSPGQTHGLPQHF. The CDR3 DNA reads TGTGCCAGCAGCCCGGGACAGACTCATGGATTGCCCCAGCATTTT.

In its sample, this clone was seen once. The CDR3 sequence is CASSIGPWTGSAFF. In DNA form, the CDR3 reads TGTGCCAGTAGTATAGGTCCCTGGACAGGTTCGGCTTTCTTT. The V call is TRBV19, the J call TRBJ1-1; TRBD1 aligns across 7 bases. J was trimmed by 11 bases and V by 1 base; bases with no gene match: 10. CDR1 and CDR2 (germline): LNHDA, SQIVND (reference sequence). This CDR3 spans 14 amino acids.

In nucleotides, the CDR3 is TGTGCCAGCAGCCTTAGGGGACTAGCGGGAGTGGAGACCCAGTACTTC. Amino acid sequence: CASSLRGLAGVETQYF. This chain links TRBV9 with TRBJ2-5; 14 positions agree with TRBD2. The CDR3 is 16 residues long. The germline gives CDR1 SGDLS, CDR2 YYNGEE. The J segment lost 5 bases and the V segment lost 4 bases, leaving 7 bases of the junction unmatched.

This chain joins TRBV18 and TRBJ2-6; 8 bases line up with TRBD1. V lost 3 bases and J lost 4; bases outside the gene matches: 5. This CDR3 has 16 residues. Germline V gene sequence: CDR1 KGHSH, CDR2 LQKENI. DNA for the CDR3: TGTGCCAGCTCACCCGGACAGGGTTCCGGGGCCAACGTCCTGACTTTC. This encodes CASSPGQGSGANVLTF.

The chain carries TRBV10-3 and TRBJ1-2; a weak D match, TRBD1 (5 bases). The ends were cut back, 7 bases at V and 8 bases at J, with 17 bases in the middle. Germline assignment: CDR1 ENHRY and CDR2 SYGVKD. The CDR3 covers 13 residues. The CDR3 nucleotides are TGTGCCATCACCGAGCAGGGTACCTTGGGCTACACCTTC. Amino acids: CAITEQGTLGYTF.

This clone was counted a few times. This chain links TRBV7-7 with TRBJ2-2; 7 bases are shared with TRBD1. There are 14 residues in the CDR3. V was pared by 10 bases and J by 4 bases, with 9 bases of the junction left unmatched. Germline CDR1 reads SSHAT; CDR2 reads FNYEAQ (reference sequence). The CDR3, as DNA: TGTGCCATTCCCGGACAGGACCTCACCGGGGAGCTGTTTTTT. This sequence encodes CAIPGQDLTGELFF.

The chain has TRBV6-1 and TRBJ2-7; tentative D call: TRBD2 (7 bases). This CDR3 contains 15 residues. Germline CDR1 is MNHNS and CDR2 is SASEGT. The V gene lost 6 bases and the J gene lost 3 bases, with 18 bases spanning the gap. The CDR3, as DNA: TGTGCCAGCAGGACAGGACTAGTTAATAACTACGAGCAGTACTTC. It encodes CASRTGLVNNYEQYF.

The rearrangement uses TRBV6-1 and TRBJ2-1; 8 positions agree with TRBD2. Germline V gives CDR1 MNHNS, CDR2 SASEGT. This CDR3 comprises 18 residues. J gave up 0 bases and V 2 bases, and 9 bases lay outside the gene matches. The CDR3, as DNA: TGTGCCAGCAGTGAACGGGAACTAGCGGCGATCTCCTACAATGAGCAGTTCTTC. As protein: CASSERELAAISYNEQFF.